A selection of T cell receptor beta chains follows, all from one sample in a study of T cells in Graves' hyperthyroidism and ophthalmopathy. TCRdb re-analysed the multiplex PCR reads in MiXCR, keeping a single row per CDR3 protein. The sample carries roughly 840,000 distinct CDR3 sequences, about two fifths recorded once. Specimen: blood. The source is a man aged 18 to 29 with Graves' hyperthyroidism. Both conserved end residues are part of each CDR3. The order of the fields is J gene, D gene, V gene, clone size, CDR3 protein, CDR3 DNA. The D gene is left open where the match is weak. Not all rows give a size; the values are once, few, many and, for expanded clones, a class.

TRBJ1-1 . TRBV15 . CATSSGADGNTEAFF TGTGCCACCAGCAGTGGGGCGGACGGGAACACTGAAGCTTTCTTT
TRBJ1-1 . TRBV9 . CASSLATGRTEAFF TGTGCCAGCAGTTTAGCGACCGGAAGGACTGAAGCTTTCTTT
TRBJ2-1 TRBD2 TRBV7-2 . CASSPPGTSVNEQFF TGTGCCAGCAGCCCGCCCGGGACTAGCGTGAATGAGCAGTTCTTC
TRBJ1-6 . TRBV7-2 many CASSLVLASPLHF TGTGCCAGCAGCTTAGTCCTGGCTTCACCCCTCCACTTT
TRBJ1-5 . TRBV12-3/TRBV12-4 . CASSLEVTVSNQPQHF TGTGCCAGCAGTTTAGAGGTAACAGTAAGCAATCAGCCCCAGCATTTT
TRBJ2-2 . TRBV28 . CASSPGQLFVWELFF TGTGCCAGCAGCCCAGGCCAGTTATTTGTCTGGGAGCTGTTTTTT
TRBJ2-7 . TRBV12-3/TRBV12-4 few CASSLSLPEQYF TGTGCCAGCAGTTTAAGTCTACCTGAGCAGTACTTC
TRBJ1-2 TRBD1 TRBV7-9 . CASRTGGFGYTF TGTGCCAGTCGGACAGGGGGCTTTGGCTACACCTTC
TRBJ1-6 . TRBV25-1 . CASREGTISPLHF TGTGCCAGCAGGGAGGGAACGATATCACCCCTCCACTTT
TRBJ2-5 . TRBV20-1 . CSAYSSYGSQETQYF TGCAGTGCTTACAGCAGCTATGGATCCCAAGAGACCCAGTACTTC
TRBJ2-7 TRBD1 TRBV10-3 . CASRRGTAYEQYF TGTGCCAGCAGAAGGGGGACAGCCTACGAGCAGTACTTC
TRBJ1-2 . TRBV20-1 many CSARDQGQIYGYTF TGCAGTGCTAGAGATCAGGGGCAAATCTATGGCTACACCTTC
TRBJ1-1 . TRBV12-3/TRBV12-4 . CASSQGVGSGTEAFF TGTGCCAGCAGCCAAGGGGTGGGTTCTGGCACTGAAGCTTTCTTT
TRBJ2-3 . TRBV2 few CASEGKPETDTQYF TGTGCCAGCGAGGGGAAGCCAGAAACAGATACGCAGTATTTT
TRBJ2-7 . TRBV10-2 . CASAFRDSLYEQYF TGCGCCAGCGCGTTCCGGGACTCTCTCTACGAGCAGTACTTC
TRBJ1-2 . TRBV15 . CATSSGNIFYGYTF TGTGCCACCAGCAGTGGGAACATCTTCTATGGCTACACCTTC
TRBJ1-4 . TRBV7-2 . CASSLGFATNGKLFF TGTGCCAGCAGCTTAGGGTTCGCAACTAATGGAAAACTGTTTTTT
TRBJ1-1 . TRBV20-1 . CSARVGGGTETFF .
TRBJ1-2 TRBD1 TRBV2 few CASSERDSLSGGYTF TGTGCCAGCAGTGAAAGGGACAGCCTCTCCGGAGGCTACACCTTC
TRBJ1-5 . TRBV7-8 many CASKLGASNQPQHF TGTGCCAGCAAACTGGGTGCGAGCAATCAGCCCCAGCATTTT
TRBJ2-2 . TRBV5-1 few CASSWENTGELFF TGCGCCAGCAGCTGGGAGAACACCGGGGAGCTGTTTTTT
TRBJ1-2 . TRBV24-1 many CATSAPLANYGYTF TGTGCCACCTCAGCCCCGCTAGCTAACTATGGCTACACCTTC
TRBJ1-3 . TRBV15 once CATRGGGTGGTIYF TGTGCCACCAGAGGGGGGGGAACTGGGGGCACCATATATTTT
TRBJ2-7 TRBD1 TRBV25-1 . CASSPGQGTKLIYEQYF TGTGCCAGCAGTCCCGGACAGGGTACCAAACTAATCTACGAGCAGTACTTC
TRBJ1-2 . TRBV29-1 many CSVEGYGYTF TGCAGCGTTGAAGGATATGGCTACACCTTC
TRBJ1-6 . TRBV2 many CASSGRVAYNSPLHF TGTGCCAGCAGTGGAAGGGTAGCCTATAATTCACCCCTCCACTTT
TRBJ1-5 TRBD1 TRBV7-2 many CASSPQGGGDQPQHF TGTGCCAGCAGCCCACAGGGGGGGGGAGATCAGCCCCAGCATTTT
TRBJ1-6 . TRBV7-9 . CASSQGGGGSPLHF TGCGCCAGCAGCCAAGGTGGGGGGGGTTCACCCCTCCACTTT
TRBJ1-2 TRBD1 TRBV29-1 . CSVGDAGTGPNGYTF TGCAGCGTTGGAGATGCAGGGACAGGGCCCAATGGCTACACCTTC
TRBJ2-5 . TRBV20-1 . CSASYPPTQETQYF TGCAGTGCTAGTTACCCCCCCACACAAGAGACCCAGTACTTC
TRBJ1-1 TRBD1 TRBV7-9 few CASSLSGQTGMNTEAFF TGTGCCAGCAGCCTCTCGGGACAGACGGGAATGAACACTGAAGCTTTCTTT